Following are 21 T cell receptor beta chains from one sample sequenced in a study of T cell changes during pregnancy in multiple sclerosis. Assay used: immunoSEQ multiplex PCR; TCRdb lists only in-frame clones, some missing. The data contain fewer than 50,000 clones, roughly 94% of them singletons. This sample comprised CD8+ T cells from peripheral blood mononuclear cells, obtained before pregnancy. Receptors were obtained from a female donor with multiple sclerosis, enrolled in a pregnancy study.

The chain employs TRBV5-1 and TRBJ2-7, with a tentative D call TRBD2 (5 bases). V was clipped by 2 bases and J by 6 bases, with 21 bases between them. Per the germline V gene, CDR1 is SGHRS and CDR2 is YFSETQ. The CDR3 spans 16 residues. CDR3 bases: TGCGCCAGCAGCTTCAGCCAGGACTTCCTAGAGATCGAGCAGTACTTC. It translates to CASSFSQDFLEIEQYF.

The rearrangement joins TRBV9 to TRBJ2-2; D remains unclear. Deletions cut 4 bases from V and 6 bases from J, with 19 bases between. The germline gives CDR1 SGDLS, CDR2 YYNGEE. The CDR3 covers 16 residues. Written as DNA, the CDR3 is TGTGCCAGCAGCCTTTGGGTTGAGTCGGCGGCCGGGGAGCTGTTTTTT. Translating gives CASSLWVESAAGELFF. The whole variable domain, filled in from reference TRBV9 and TRBJ2-2, reads DSGVTQTPKHLITATGQRVTLRCSPRSGDLSVYWYQQSLDQGLQFLIQYYNGEERAKGNILERFSAQQFPDLHSELNLSSLELGDSALYFCASSLWVESAAGELFFGEGSRLTVL.

The chain recombines TRBV30 with TRBJ2-1; 7 bases line up with TRBD2. This CDR3 comprises 14 residues. Unmatched junction bases numbered 4, after V lost 5 bases and J lost 0 bases. In germline, CDR1 is GTSNPN, CDR2 SVGIG (reference sequence). CDR3 protein: CAWGRDYSYNEQFF. The CDR3 DNA reads TGTGCCTGGGGGAGGGACTACTCCTACAATGAGCAGTTCTTC.

The rearrangement joins TRBV7-8 to TRBJ1-2; unclear D gene. Germline values: CDR1 SGHVS, CDR2 FQNEAQ. Trimming shortened V by 5 bases and J by 10 bases, and 14 bases separated the two germline ends. The CDR3 length is 12 residues. The CDR3 here is CASSHLIADYTF. The CDR3, as DNA: TGTGCCAGCAGCCACCTCATCGCAGACTACACCTTC.

The rearrangement uses TRBV29-1 and TRBJ2-1; D might be TRBD2 (5 bases). V was trimmed by 1 base and J by 2 bases, leaving 15 bases between them. The CDR3 consists of 16 residues. CDR1 SQVTM and CDR2 ANQGSEA come from the germline V gene. The CDR3 DNA follows: TGCAGCGTTGAAGGGGGAGAATTTACCACCTACAATGAGCAGTTCTTC. Translated: CSVEGGEFTTYNEQFF.

The CDR3 bases are TGCGCCAGCAGCTCCAACTACGAGCAGTACTTC. Protein: CASSSNYEQYF. The rearrangement joins TRBV5-1 to TRBJ2-7; the D is unclear. Trimming stripped 3 bases from V and 3 bases from J, with 4 bases between. From germline, CDR1 is SGHRS and CDR2 YFSETQ. CDR3 length: 11 amino acids.

V gene TRBV5-1 combines with J gene TRBJ2-7; TRBD1 agrees at 11 bases. V dropped 4 bases and J dropped 3; count of bases not matched to a gene: 3. CDR1 and CDR2 (germline): SGHRS, YFSETQ. CDR3 size: 14 residues. CDR3 nucleotide sequence: TGCGCCAGCAGCCTCGGGACAGGGGGCTACGAGCAGTACTTC. Protein: CASSLGTGGYEQYF.

This chain uses TRBV5-4 with TRBJ1-1; D is undetermined. There are 17 residues in the CDR3. Germline V gene sequence: CDR1 SGHNT, CDR2 YYREEE (reference sequence). The V gene lost 2 bases and the J gene lost 1 base, with 18 bases spanning the gap. The DNA for the CDR3 is TGTGCCAGCAGCTTTCGGGGATTCGGCAGTTGGAACACTGAAGCTTTCTTT. It specifies CASSFRGFGSWNTEAFF. Based on the CDR3 plus reference TRBV5-4 and TRBJ1-1, the full variable domain is ETGVTQSPTHLIKTRGQQVTLRCSSQSGHNTVSWYQQALGQGPQFIFQYYREEENGRGNFPPRFSGLQFPNYSSELNVNALELDDSALYLCASSFRGFGSWNTEAFFGQGTRLTVV.

V is TRBV6-1 and J is TRBJ2-1; D gene uncertain. V dropped 1 base and J dropped 6 bases, with 10 bases sitting between them. The germline V gene has CDR1 MNHNS and CDR2 SASEGT. This CDR3 is built from 14 residues. The CDR3 spells CASSEGMTLNEQFF. In DNA, the CDR3 is TGTGCCAGCAGTGAAGGGATGACTCTCAATGAGCAGTTCTTC.

This chain uses TRBV9 with TRBJ2-3, with TRBD1 identical over 9 bases. Germline loops: CDR1 SGDLS, CDR2 YYNGEE. V dropped 0 bases and J dropped 3; count of bases not matched to a gene: 11. The CDR3 runs to 18 residues. The CDR3 nucleotides are TGTGCCAGCAGCGTAGTATCGATTAGGGACAGGGCGACAGATACGCAGTATTTT. Residues: CASSVVSIRDRATDTQYF.

In its sample, this clone was seen once. The chain recombines TRBV6-1 with TRBJ2-7, with TRBD1 matching over 8 bases. The CDR3 loop spans 15 amino acids. The ends lost 3 bases at V and 0 bases at J; junction bases unmatched: 4. Germline CDR1 is MNHNS and CDR2 is SASEGT. For the CDR3, the DNA is TGTGCCAGCAGTGATATACAGGGGGACTCCTACGAGCAGTACTTC. Protein sequence: CASSDIQGDSYEQYF.

The chain employs TRBV7-9 and TRBJ2-7, with 8 positions matching TRBD1. Germline V gene sequence: CDR1 SEHNR, CDR2 FQNEAQ (reference sequence). The CDR3 sequence is 15 residues long. The V segment lost 2 bases and the J segment 4 bases; nucleotides outside the gene matches: 7. The CDR3 loop is CASSLTPGQAYEQYF. In DNA, the CDR3 is TGTGCCAGCAGCTTAACCCCGGGACAGGCGTACGAGCAGTACTTC.

This chain uses TRBV10-3 with TRBJ2-2; D may be TRBD2 (5 bases). CDR3 length: 14 residues. Germline V CDR1 and CDR2: ENHRY, SYGVKD. Trimming took 3 bases from V and 4 from J, leaving 9 bases between them. The CDR3 nucleotides read TGTGCCATCAGTGACAGCGGTGTCACCGGGGAGCTGTTTTTT. Translating it yields CAISDSGVTGELFF.

The rearrangement joins TRBV11-2 to TRBJ2-6; perhaps TRBD2 as D (6 bases). The V end lost 3 bases, the J end lost 4 bases, and 10 bases lay between the germline ends. CDR3 size: 15 residues. CDR1 and CDR2 from the germline V gene are SGHAT and FQNNGV. The CDR3 region has the DNA TGTGCCAGCAGCTTTCGGGACTCCGGGGCCAACGTCCTGACTTTC. Encoded protein: CASSFRDSGANVLTF.

CDR3 sequence: CASSQALVSYEQYF. As DNA, the CDR3 is TGCGCCAGCAGCCAAGCCCTAGTTAGCTACGAGCAGTACTTC. J is TRBJ2-7 and V is TRBV4-1; the D is unclear. This CDR3 spans 14 amino acids. The germline V and J ends were trimmed by 1 base and 3 bases, with 10 bases remaining between them. Germline CDR1 is MGHRA and CDR2 is YSYEKL.

The rearrangement uses TRBV20-1 and TRBJ2-7; maybe TRBD1 (5 bases). Trimming shortened V by 6 bases and J by 6 bases, and 12 bases separated the two germline ends. CDR1 DFQATT and CDR2 SNEGSKA come from the germline V gene (reference sequence). This CDR3 spans 11 amino acids. The CDR3 coding sequence is TGCAGTGCGCCCATGGGGCTCGAGCAGTACTTC. Its translation: CSAPMGLEQYF.

The rearrangement uses TRBV10-3 and TRBJ2-1; D possibly corresponds to TRBD1 (6 bases). CDR3 length: 14 amino acids. Looked up from germline, CDR1 is ENHRY and CDR2 is SYGVKD. The V and J ends lost 11 bases and 0 bases respectively, with 14 bases between them. The CDR3 is CALAGDNSYNEQFF. The CDR3 DNA reads as TGTGCCCTTGCAGGGGACAACTCCTACAATGAGCAGTTCTTC.

The chain combines TRBV6-6 with TRBJ1-2; no definite D call. Germline loops: CDR1 MNHNY, CDR2 SVGAGI (reference sequence). The CDR3 length is 13 residues. Trimming removed 0 bases at V and 6 bases at J, with 8 bases between. The CDR3 DNA reads as TGTGCCAGCAGTTACTCGAACATTCATGGCTACACCTTC. Its protein product is CASSYSNIHGYTF.

This chain joins TRBV2 and TRBJ1-1; D is unresolved. V dropped 1 base and J dropped 8 bases, with 5 bases sitting between them. Germline V gene lookup returns CDR1 SNHLY and CDR2 FYNNEI. This CDR3 has 11 amino acids. CDR3 residues: CASSEGEEAFF. DNA for the CDR3: TGTGCCAGCAGTGAAGGTGAGGAAGCTTTCTTT.

This clone was recorded a few times. This sequence joins TRBV19 and TRBJ2-5; D is ambiguous. The CDR3 is 13 amino acids. Trimming took 2 bases from V and 5 from J, leaving 9 bases between them. Looked up from germline, CDR1 is LNHDA and CDR2 is SQIVND (reference sequence). This CDR3 is CASSILIGETQYF. CDR3 bases: TGTGCCAGTAGTATATTGATCGGGGAGACCCAGTACTTC.

This clone appeared a single time. The chain couples TRBV19 to TRBJ1-2; 7 bases line up with TRBD1. The CDR3 length is 16 residues. Germline V gene lookup returns CDR1 LNHDA and CDR2 SQIVND (reference sequence). Unmatched junction bases numbered 15, after V lost 7 bases and J lost 4 bases. The CDR3 nucleotides read TGTGCCAGTACCTCCCCCATCGACAGGGTTCGCTATGGCTACACCTTC. It specifies CASTSPIDRVRYGYTF.